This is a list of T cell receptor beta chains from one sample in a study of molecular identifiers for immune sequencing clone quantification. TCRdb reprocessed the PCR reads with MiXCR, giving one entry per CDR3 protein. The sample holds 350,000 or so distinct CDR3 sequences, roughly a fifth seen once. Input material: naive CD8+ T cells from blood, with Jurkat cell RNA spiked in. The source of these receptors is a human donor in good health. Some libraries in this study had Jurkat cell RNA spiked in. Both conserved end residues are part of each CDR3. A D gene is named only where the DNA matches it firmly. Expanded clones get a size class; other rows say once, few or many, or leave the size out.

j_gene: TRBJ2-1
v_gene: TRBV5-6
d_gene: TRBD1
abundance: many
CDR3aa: CASSPLLFGTGVDEQFF
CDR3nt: TGTGCCAGCAGCCCCCTCTTATTCGGGACAGGGGTCGATGAGCAGTTCTTC

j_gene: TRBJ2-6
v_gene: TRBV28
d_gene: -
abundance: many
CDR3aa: CASSRESGANVLTF
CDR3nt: TGTGCCAGCAGTCGCGAATCTGGGGCCAACGTCCTGACTTTC

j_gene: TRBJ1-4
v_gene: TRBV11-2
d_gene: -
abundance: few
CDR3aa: CASRADPNEKLFF
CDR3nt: TGTGCCAGCAGAGCGGACCCTAATGAAAAACTGTTTTTT

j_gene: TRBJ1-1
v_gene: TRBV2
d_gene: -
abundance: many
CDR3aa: CASSDRDDTEAFF
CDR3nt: TGTGCCAGCAGTGACCGGGACGACACTGAAGCTTTCTTT

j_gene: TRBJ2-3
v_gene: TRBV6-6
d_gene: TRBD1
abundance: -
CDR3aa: CASSYQGAADTQYF
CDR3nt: TGTGCCAGCAGTTATCAGGGGGCGGCAGATACGCAGTATTTT

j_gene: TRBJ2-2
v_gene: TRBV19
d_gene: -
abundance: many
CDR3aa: CASSTLTHGAGYTGELFF
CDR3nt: TGTGCCAGTAGTACCCTAACACACGGGGCCGGATACACCGGGGAGCTGTTTTTT

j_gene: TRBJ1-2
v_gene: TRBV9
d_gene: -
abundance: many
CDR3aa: CASRSGLPHYGYTF
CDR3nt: TGTGCCAGCAGATCGGGACTGCCCCACTATGGCTACACCTTC

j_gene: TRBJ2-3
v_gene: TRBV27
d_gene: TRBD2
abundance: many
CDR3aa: CASSTGGSTDTQYF
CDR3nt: TGTGCCAGCAGTACGGGGGGTAGCACAGATACGCAGTATTTT

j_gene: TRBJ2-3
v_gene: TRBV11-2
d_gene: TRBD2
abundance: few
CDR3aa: CASRSHHSEGTRTDTQYF
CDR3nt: TGTGCCAGCAGGTCCCATCACTCGGAGGGGACTAGGACAGATACGCAGTATTTT

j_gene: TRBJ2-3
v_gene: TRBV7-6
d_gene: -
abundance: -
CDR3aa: CASSLGRTQYF
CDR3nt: TGTGCCAGCAGCTTAGGACGTACGCAGTATTTT

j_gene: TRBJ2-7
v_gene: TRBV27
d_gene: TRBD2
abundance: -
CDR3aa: CASRGVGLGNYEQYF
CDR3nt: TGTGCCAGCAGGGGGGTAGGACTAGGTAACTACGAGCAGTACTTC

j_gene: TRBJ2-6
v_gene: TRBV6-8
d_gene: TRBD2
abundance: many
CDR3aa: CASTDGLAATPSLGANVLTF
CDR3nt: TGTGCCAGCACCGATGGACTAGCTGCAACCCCCTCTCTCGGGGCCAACGTCCTGACTTTC

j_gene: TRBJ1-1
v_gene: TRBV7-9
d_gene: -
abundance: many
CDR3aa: CASSYVAPEAFF
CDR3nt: TGTGCCAGCAGCTATGTGGCTCCTGAAGCTTTCTTT

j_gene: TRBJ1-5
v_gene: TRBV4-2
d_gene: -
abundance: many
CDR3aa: CASSQVGASNQPQHF
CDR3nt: TGTGCCAGCAGCCAAGTGGGGGCTAGCAATCAGCCCCAGCATTTT

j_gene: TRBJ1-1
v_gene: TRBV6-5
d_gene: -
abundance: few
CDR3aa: CASSYSRGGGTEAFF
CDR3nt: TGTGCCAGCAGTTACTCCAGGGGAGGAGGCACTGAAGCTTTCTTT

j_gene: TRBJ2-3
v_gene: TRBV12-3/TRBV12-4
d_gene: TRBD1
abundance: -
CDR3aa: CAGTSSGTAQRASTNTQYF
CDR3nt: TGTGCCGGCACCTCTTCTGGGACAGCGCAAAGGGCCAGCACAAATACGCAGTATTTT

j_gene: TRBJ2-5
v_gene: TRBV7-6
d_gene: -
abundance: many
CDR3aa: CASGQGSETQYF
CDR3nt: TGTGCCAGCGGGCAGGGGTCAGAGACCCAGTACTTC

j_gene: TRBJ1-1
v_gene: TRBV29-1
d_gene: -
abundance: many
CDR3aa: CSVDPDEAFF
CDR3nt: TGCAGCGTTGACCCGGATGAAGCTTTCTTT

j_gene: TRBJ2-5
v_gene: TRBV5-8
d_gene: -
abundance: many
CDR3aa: CASSLEVQDTQETQYF
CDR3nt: TGTGCCAGCAGCTTGGAAGTTCAGGACACCCAAGAGACCCAGTACTTC

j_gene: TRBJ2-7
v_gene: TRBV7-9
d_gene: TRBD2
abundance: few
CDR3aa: CASSPLTSGGEIAYEQYF
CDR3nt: TGTGCCAGCAGCCCTCTGACTAGCGGGGGTGAAATTGCCTACGAGCAGTACTTC

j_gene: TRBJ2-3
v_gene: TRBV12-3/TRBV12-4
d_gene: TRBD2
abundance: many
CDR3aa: CASSLERERADTQYF
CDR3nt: TGTGCCAGCAGTTTAGAGCGGGAAAGGGCAGATACGCAGTATTTT

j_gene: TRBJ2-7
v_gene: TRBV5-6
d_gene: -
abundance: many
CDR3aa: CASSLAARAYEQYF
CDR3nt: TGTGCCAGCAGCTTGGCGGCTAGAGCCTACGAGCAGTACTTC

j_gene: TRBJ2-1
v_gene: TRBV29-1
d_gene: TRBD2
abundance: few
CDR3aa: CSAPGLAGVSSYNEQFF
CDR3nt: TGCAGCGCCCCGGGACTAGCGGGAGTCTCGTCCTACAATGAGCAGTTCTTC

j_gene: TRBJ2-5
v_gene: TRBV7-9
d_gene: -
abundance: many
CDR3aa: CASSSGETQYF
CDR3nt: TGTGCCAGCAGCTCGGGGGAGACCCAGTACTTC

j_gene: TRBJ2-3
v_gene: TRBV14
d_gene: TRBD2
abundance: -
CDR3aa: CASSRDWASGASTDTQYF
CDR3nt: TGTGCCAGCAGCCGAGATTGGGCTAGCGGGGCCAGCACAGATACGCAGTATTTT

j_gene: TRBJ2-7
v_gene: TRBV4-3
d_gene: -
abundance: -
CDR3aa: CASSQEDRDYYEQYF
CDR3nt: TGCGCCAGCAGCCAGGAGGACAGGGACTACTACGAGCAGTACTTC

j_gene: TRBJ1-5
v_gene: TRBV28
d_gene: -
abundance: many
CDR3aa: CASSFESGVNQPQHF
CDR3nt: TGTGCCAGCAGTTTTGAGTCAGGGGTTAATCAGCCCCAGCATTTT

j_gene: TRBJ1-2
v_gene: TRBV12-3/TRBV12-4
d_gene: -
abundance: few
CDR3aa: CASSLVTRDNYGYTF
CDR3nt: TGTGCCAGCAGTTTGGTAACCAGAGACAACTATGGCTACACCTTC

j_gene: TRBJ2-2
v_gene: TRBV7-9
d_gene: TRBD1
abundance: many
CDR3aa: CASSPPGTGTTGELFF
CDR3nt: TGTGCCAGCAGCCCACCGGGGACAGGGACGACCGGGGAGCTGTTTTTT

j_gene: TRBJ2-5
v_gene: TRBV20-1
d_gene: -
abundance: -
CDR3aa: CSAGAAGDRETQYF
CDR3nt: TGCAGTGCTGGGGCGGCCGGTGATAGAGAGACCCAGTACTTC

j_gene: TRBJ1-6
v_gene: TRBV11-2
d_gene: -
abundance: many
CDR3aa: CASSTGTAGNSPLHF
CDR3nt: TGTGCCAGCAGCACCGGGACGGCCGGCAATTCACCCCTCCACTTT

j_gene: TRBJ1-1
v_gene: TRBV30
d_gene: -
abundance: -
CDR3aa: CAWSVGDTVAFF
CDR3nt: TGTGCCTGGAGTGTCGGGGACACTGTAGCTTTCTTT

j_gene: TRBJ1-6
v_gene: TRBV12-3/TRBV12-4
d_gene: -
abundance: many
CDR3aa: CASSLGGYNSPLHF
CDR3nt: TGTGCCAGCAGTTTAGGGGGCTATAATTCACCCCTCCACTTT

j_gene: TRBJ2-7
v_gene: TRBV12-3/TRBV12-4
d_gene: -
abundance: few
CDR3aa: CASSLGTQHPGQYF
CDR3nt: TGTGCCAGCAGTTTAGGGACTCAACACCCGGGGCAGTACTTC

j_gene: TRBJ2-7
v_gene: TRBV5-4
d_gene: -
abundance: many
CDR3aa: CASSLVGTPYEQYF
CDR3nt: TGTGCCAGCAGCTTGGTCGGGACACCCTACGAGCAGTACTTC

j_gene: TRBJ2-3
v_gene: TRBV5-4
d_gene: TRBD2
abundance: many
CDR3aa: CASSFLAGSTDTQYF
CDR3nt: TGTGCCAGCAGCTTTCTAGCGGGGAGCACAGATACGCAGTATTTT

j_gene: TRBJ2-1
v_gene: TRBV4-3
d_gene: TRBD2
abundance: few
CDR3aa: CASSQRFAGGPYNEQFF
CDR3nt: TGCGCCAGCAGCCAAAGATTCGCGGGAGGGCCCTACAATGAGCAGTTCTTC

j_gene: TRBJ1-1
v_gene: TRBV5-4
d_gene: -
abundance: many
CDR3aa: CASSYQGSVFPTEAFF
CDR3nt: TGTGCCAGCAGCTACCAAGGTTCCGTCTTTCCCACTGAAGCTTTCTTT

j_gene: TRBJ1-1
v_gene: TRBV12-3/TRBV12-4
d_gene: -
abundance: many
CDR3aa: CASSLVRVDTEAFF
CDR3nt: TGTGCCAGCAGTTTAGTGCGGGTCGACACTGAAGCTTTCTTT

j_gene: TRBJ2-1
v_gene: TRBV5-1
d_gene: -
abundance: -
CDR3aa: CASGLSGPYNEQFF
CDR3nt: TGCGCCAGCGGCTTGTCCGGCCCGTACAATGAGCAGTTCTTC

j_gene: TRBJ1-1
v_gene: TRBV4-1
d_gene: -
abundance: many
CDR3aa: CASSQLAQSDTEAFF
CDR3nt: TGCGCCAGCAGCCAACTTGCACAGAGTGACACTGAAGCTTTCTTT

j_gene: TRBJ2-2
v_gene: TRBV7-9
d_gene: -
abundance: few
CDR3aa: CASSLEAAGELFF
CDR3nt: TGTGCCAGCAGCTTAGAGGCTGCCGGGGAGCTGTTTTTT

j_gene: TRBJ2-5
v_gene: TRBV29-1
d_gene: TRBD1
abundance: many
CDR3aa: CSVAGTDQETQYF
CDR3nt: TGCAGCGTCGCCGGGACAGACCAAGAGACCCAGTACTTC

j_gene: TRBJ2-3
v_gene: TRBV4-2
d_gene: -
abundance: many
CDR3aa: CASSQGGQQLDTQYF
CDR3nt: TGTGCCAGCAGCCAAGGGGGACAACAGTTGGATACGCAGTATTTT

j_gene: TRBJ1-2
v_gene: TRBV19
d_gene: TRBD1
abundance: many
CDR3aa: CASSIGQVYGYTF
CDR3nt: TGTGCCAGTAGTATCGGACAGGTCTATGGCTACACCTTC

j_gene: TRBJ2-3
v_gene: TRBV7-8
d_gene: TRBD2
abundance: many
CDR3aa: CASSSPGLAGWTSTDTQYF
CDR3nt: TGTGCCAGCAGCTCGCCGGGACTAGCGGGGTGGACTAGCACAGATACGCAGTATTTT

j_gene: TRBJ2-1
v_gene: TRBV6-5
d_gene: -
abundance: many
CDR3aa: CASSYGAGLWNEQFF
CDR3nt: TGTGCCAGCAGTTACGGGGCAGGGTTATGGAATGAGCAGTTCTTC

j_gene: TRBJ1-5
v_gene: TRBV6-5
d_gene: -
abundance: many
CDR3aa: CASSHAGSSAQPQHF
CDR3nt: TGTGCCAGCAGTCACGCAGGGAGCTCGGCTCAGCCCCAGCATTTT

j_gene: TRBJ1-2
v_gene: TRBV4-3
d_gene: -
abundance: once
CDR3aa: CASSQDLPDKPDNYGYTF
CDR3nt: TGCGCCAGCAGCCAAGATCTACCAGACAAACCCGATAACTATGGCTACACCTTC